The table lists the clone carrying this T cell receptor beta chain with a few counts. This CDR3 has 11 amino acids. Deletions cut 9 bases from V and 2 bases from J, with 7 bases between. CDR1 and CDR2 (germline): LNHDA, SQIVND (reference sequence). This sample is drawn from a study of T-cell reconstitution after alpha-beta-depleted transplantation in children. Preparation of the TCRbeta library was carried out with unique molecular identifiers. TCRdb itself ran the PCR reads through MiXCR, one entry per CDR3 protein. This sample carries about 200,000 distinct CDR3 sequences, less than 15% of them seen once, and the ten largest clones take about 13%.

The clonotype comes from a human donor who donated a stem cell graft to a child with acute lymphoblastic leukemia. The material was PBMCs from the stem cell graft donor, obtained from the stem cell graft. The gene calls are TRBV19 and TRBJ1-1, with D unresolved. This CDR3 is CASCSNTEAFF. DNA for the CDR3: TGTGCCAGCTGCTCAAACACTGAAGCTTTCTTT.